This T cell receptor beta chain was obtained from a study of tumor and adjacent non-tumor tissue in lung cancer. Study context: Histology: around 13 adenocarcinoma, a couple of squamous cell carcinoma, 1 small cell lung cancer.

The CDR3 sequence is 16 residues long. CDR1 LGHNA and CDR2 YNFKEQ come from the germline V gene. No cell sorting was done before RNA was extracted from the tissue. TCRbeta libraries were built with three rounds of nested PCR, modified from ARM-PCR. TCRdb reanalysed the multiplex PCR reads using MiXCR and keeps one entry per CDR3 protein. The sample holds fewer than 120,000 distinct CDR3 sequences, 84% seen once. This clonotype was found once. Germline and junction disagree at one end, which may indicate a read error. The clonotype originates from a man in his sixties or seventies with non-small cell lung cancer. The chain employs TRBV4-2 and TRBJ2-5; 10 nucleotides agree with TRBD2. Material: lung tumor tissue. The DNA for the CDR3 is TGTGCCAGCAGCCAAGTCGTCAGCGGGGGGGGCGAGACCCACTACTTC. Encoded protein: CASSQVVSGGGETHYF.